A selection of T cell receptor beta chains follows, all from one sample in a study of T cells in Graves' hyperthyroidism and ophthalmopathy. TCRdb independently ran MiXCR on the multiplex PCR reads; one entry per CDR3 protein. Of about 360,000 distinct CDR3 sequences in the sample, 15% to 18% were seen once. The sample comprised blood. Receptor source: a woman between 18 and 29 years old with Graves' hyperthyroidism that later progressed to Graves' ophthalmopathy. The CDR3 runs from the conserved cysteine through the conserved F or W. D genes are given only for firm matches. Clone size is stated in some rows and not others, as once, few, many or a class when expanded.

TRBV27,NA,TRBD2,TRBJ2-3,TGTGCCAGCAGCTCCGGGACTAGCGGGAGGGCCGACCGAGATACGCAGTATTTT,CASSSGTSGRADRDTQYF
TRBV25-1,once,TRBD1,TRBJ1-2,TGTGCCAGCAGAGGAGACAGGGTCCCGGATTCCGGCCACACCTTC,CASRGDRVPDSGHTF
TRBV14,many,TRBD2,TRBJ2-1,TGTGCCAGCAGCCGAGGACTAGCAATATCTGAGCAGTTCTTC,CASSRGLAISEQFF
TRBV11-2,many,NA,TRBJ2-1,TGTGCCAGCAGTAGCTCGGAGGTTGGGTTCTTC,CASSSSEVGFF
TRBV7-8,NA,TRBD1,TRBJ2-7,TGTGCCAGCAGCTCAACCCAGCCCCGAGGGGGCTACAAGCAGTACTTC,CASSSTQPRGGYKQYF
TRBV12-3/TRBV12-4,NA,NA,TRBJ1-3,TGTGCCAGCAGTTTCAGGGAAAACACCATATATTTT,CASSFRENTIYF
TRBV6-5,NA,NA,TRBJ2-1,TGTGCCAGCAGTTATTCCACTAGTTACAATGAGCAGTTCTTC,CASSYSTSYNEQFF
TRBV28,NA,TRBD1,TRBJ2-7,TGTGCCAGCAGCCCCGGGACAGGGGCTTCCTACGAGCAGTACTTC,CASSPGTGASYEQYF
TRBV6-1,many,TRBD2,TRBJ2-7,TGTGCCAGCAGTGAATCGACTAGCGGGAGCTACGAGCAGTACTTC,CASSESTSGSYEQYF
TRBV15,NA,TRBD2,TRBJ2-7,TGTGCCACCAGCAGAGATAGCCTAGCGGGGGGCTACGAGCAGTACTTC,CATSRDSLAGGYEQYF
TRBV12-3/TRBV12-4,many,NA,TRBJ1-1,TGTGCCAGCAGTTGGGACACTGAAGCTTTCTTT,CASSWDTEAFF
TRBV4-1,NA,TRBD2,TRBJ2-7,TGCGCCAGCAGCCAAGATTATCACAGCGGGAGACCCGAGCAGTACTTC,CASSQDYHSGRPEQYF
TRBV9,many,TRBD1,TRBJ2-7,TGTGCCAGCAGCGTAGACTCAGGGGGACCCTACGAGCAGTACTTC,CASSVDSGGPYEQYF
TRBV5-1,many,NA,TRBJ2-1,TGCGCCAGCAGCTTGGGGGGACTTAGGGGCCCTGAGCAGTTCTTC,CASSLGGLRGPEQFF
TRBV10-3,many,TRBD2,TRBJ2-7,TGTGCCATCAGTGAACCAGCGGGAGTCTACGAGCAGTACTTC,CAISEPAGVYEQYF
TRBV6-1,many,NA,TRBJ2-7,TGTGCCAGCAGTTCAAGCCGCGAGCAGTACTTC,CASSSSREQYF
TRBV5-1,many,NA,TRBJ1-1,TGCGCCAGCAGCTTGTCGGTCAGGGAAGGAGGGACTGAAGCTTTCTTT,CASSLSVREGGTEAFF
TRBV20-1,NA,TRBD2,TRBJ2-1,TGCAGTGCTAGAGATTTTAAGGGACTAGCGGGTCCCCAGCAGTTCTTC,CSARDFKGLAGPQQFF
TRBV29-1,NA,NA,TRBJ2-1,TGCAGCGTTGAAGGGTTAGCGGAGAGCTCCTACAATGAGCAGTTCTTC,CSVEGLAESSYNEQFF
TRBV20-1,NA,NA,TRBJ2-3,TGCAGTGCTAGGGCCTCCCGGAGCACAGATACGCAGTATTTT,CSARASRSTDTQYF
TRBV4-3,NA,TRBD1,TRBJ1-2,TGCGCCAGCAGCCAAGATCCCGGACAGGGTTTTGGCTACACCTTC,CASSQDPGQGFGYTF
TRBV19,NA,NA,TRBJ2-1,TGTGCCAGTAGTGTGATAGGGACCAATGAGCAGTTCTTC,CASSVIGTNEQFF
TRBV19,few,NA,TRBJ1-1,TGTGCCAGTAGTAGACCCCCTGTTAATGGGTGGACTTTCTTT,CASSRPPVNGWTFF
TRBV19,NA,TRBD2,TRBJ2-7,TGTGCCAGTAGTATAGGACTAGCGGGAACCGAGCAGTACTTC,CASSIGLAGTEQYF
TRBV3-1,many,TRBD2,TRBJ2-1,TGTGCCAGCAGCCAGCCGGGACTAGCGGGAGACCCAGCTCTATACAATGAGCAGTTCTTC,CASSQPGLAGDPALYNEQFF
TRBV24-1,many,TRBD2,TRBJ2-1,TGTGCCACCAGTGATCCCGGGACTAGCGGGACGAATGAGCAGTTCTTC,CATSDPGTSGTNEQFF
TRBV28,many,NA,TRBJ1-2,TGTGCCAGCAGCTCATGGAACAGCCCGGGCTATGGCTACACCTTC,CASSSWNSPGYGYTF
TRBV5-1,few,NA,TRBJ2-7,TGCGCCAGCAGCCTCACCCCCGGGTACGAGCAGTACTTC,CASSLTPGYEQYF
TRBV29-1,NA,TRBD2,TRBJ2-3,TGCAGCGTTGAAGATACTCCGACTAGCGGCACAGATACGCAGTATTTT,CSVEDTPTSGTDTQYF
TRBV6-2/TRBV6-3,few,TRBD2,TRBJ2-3,TGTGCCAGCAGTTACTCGGGTCTAGCGGGAGATAAAGATACGCAGTATTTT,CASSYSGLAGDKDTQYF
TRBV6-2/TRBV6-3,NA,TRBD2,TRBJ2-2,TGTGCCAGCAGTCTGACTAGCGGGGGCGCGAACACCGGGGAGCTGTTTTTT,CASSLTSGGANTGELFF
TRBV6-9,once,NA,TRBJ2-7,TGTGCCAGCAGTTACAGGGACCAACCCTACGAGCAGTACTTC,CASSYRDQPYEQYF
TRBV7-3,many,TRBD2,TRBJ2-5,TGTGCCAGCAGCCCCGGCGGGGGGGAGAAAGAGACCCAGTACTTC,CASSPGGGEKETQYF
TRBV9,few,TRBD2,TRBJ2-2,TGTGCCAGCAGCGTAGAGGGGACTAGCGGGAGTATCACCGGGGAGCTGTTTTTT,CASSVEGTSGSITGELFF
TRBV5-1,many,TRBD1,TRBJ2-1,TGCGCCAGCAGCAAAGGGACAGCTAACAATGAGCAGTTCTTC,CASSKGTANNEQFF
TRBV6-5,few,TRBD1,TRBJ1-6,TGTGCCAGCAGTTCTCTAATGGGACAGGGGGCAGGGTCACCCCTCCACTTT,CASSSLMGQGAGSPLHF
TRBV20-1,few,TRBD1,TRBJ2-2,TGCAGTGCCGGGGACAGTTTAGGGAGTGGGGAGCTGTTTTTT,CSAGDSLGSGELFF
TRBV29-1,NA,NA,TRBJ2-2,TGCAGCGTTGCCGGGACCCGTGGCACCGGGGAGCTGTTTTTT,CSVAGTRGTGELFF
TRBV28,NA,NA,TRBJ2-7,TGTGCCAGCAGCCCGACTTTCTCCTACGAGCAGTACTTC,CASSPTFSYEQYF
TRBV20-1,many,NA,TRBJ2-5,TGCAGTGCTAGAGGAACCGCGGTCAGGGTTGGAGAGACCCAGTACTTC,CSARGTAVRVGETQYF
TRBV7-9,NA,TRBD2,TRBJ2-6,TGTGCCAGCAAAAGCGGGAGGGCCGCCGGGGCCAACGTCCTGACTTTC,CASKSGRAAGANVLTF